Reported below is one T cell receptor (beta chain). Libraries used 5'RACE template switching adding universal primer site and UMIs. Following a re-call of the 5' RACE reads, TCRdb has one entry per CDR3 protein and lacks DNA. The record lists hundreds of thousands of distinct CDR3 sequences, of which the ten most abundant hold under 4.5%. The sample originates from a study of T cells expressing NK-cell markers. Background on the study: Researchers got TCR beta repertoires out of sorted CD3+CD56+NKG2C+, CD3+CD56+NKG2C- and CD3+CD56-NKG2C+ T cells.

Germline assignment: CDR1 ENHRY and CDR2 SYGVKD. This CDR3 has 16 residues. The sequence derives from a man aged 18 to 29 in good health. Sample: blood T cells: a sorted CD56 or NKG2C T cell subset, CD4+ or CD8+ T cells, or bulk PBMC T cells (not recorded which). This chain links TRBV10-3 with TRBJ2-3; TCRdb outputs TRBD2, but without DNA this stays unchecked. The chain's CDR3 is CAIRDKREASTDTQYF.